A selection of T cell receptor beta chains follows, all from one sample in a study of cytomegalovirus exposure and HLA in healthy donors. Some clones are missing from TCRdb's copy, which holds only in-frame ones; the method was immunoSEQ multiplex PCR. The sample holds approximately 110,000 clones, around 73% seen once. Material: PBMCs. The receptors derive from a man aged 25-45 years in good health and CMV-seronegative. CDR3s include the opening cysteine and the closing phenylalanine or tryptophan. Each record gives: clone size, J gene, D gene, V gene, CDR3 protein, CDR3 DNA. The D gene is left open where the match is weak. Clone size is given for some rows only: seen once, a few or many times, or a class if the clone is expanded.

abundance: .
j_gene: TRBJ1-2
d_gene: TRBD1
v_gene: TRBV30
CDR3aa: CAWDHRGLHYGYTF
CDR3nt: TGTGCCTGGGACCACAGGGGGCTCCACTATGGCTACACCTTC

abundance: .
j_gene: TRBJ2-7
d_gene: TRBD1
v_gene: TRBV28
CDR3aa: CASSLAGGTYEQYF
CDR3nt: TGTGCCAGCAGCTTGGCAGGGGGCACCTACGAGCAGTACTTC

abundance: few
j_gene: TRBJ2-1
d_gene: .
v_gene: TRBV12-5
CDR3aa: CASGSDIPNEQFF
CDR3nt: TGTGCTAGTGGTTCGGACATTCCCAATGAGCAGTTCTTC

abundance: few
j_gene: TRBJ2-1
d_gene: .
v_gene: TRBV2
CDR3aa: CATIGKIRDTYNEQFF
CDR3nt: TGTGCCACCATAGGTAAAATACGGGACACCTACAATGAGCAGTTCTTC

abundance: .
j_gene: TRBJ1-1
d_gene: .
v_gene: TRBV4-3
CDR3aa: CASSQFGVEAFF
CDR3nt: TGCGCCAGCAGCCAATTCGGGGTTGAAGCTTTCTTT

abundance: once
j_gene: TRBJ2-1
d_gene: .
v_gene: TRBV27
CDR3aa: CASSLLWDTSYNEQFF
CDR3nt: TGTGCCAGCAGTTTATTATGGGACACTTCATACAATGAGCAGTTCTTC

abundance: .
j_gene: TRBJ1-5
d_gene: TRBD1
v_gene: TRBV30
CDR3aa: CAWSGTGINQPQHF
CDR3nt: TGTGCCTGGAGCGGGACAGGAATTAATCAGCCCCAGCATTTT

abundance: .
j_gene: TRBJ2-7
d_gene: .
v_gene: TRBV2
CDR3aa: CASSGDIYEQYF
CDR3nt: TGTGCCAGCAGTGGTGACATTTACGAGCAGTACTTC

abundance: .
j_gene: TRBJ2-7
d_gene: TRBD1
v_gene: TRBV20-1
CDR3aa: CTGTGTHEQYF
CDR3nt: TGCACTGGGACAGGGACTCACGAGCAGTACTTC

abundance: once
j_gene: TRBJ2-5
d_gene: TRBD1
v_gene: TRBV9
CDR3aa: CASSVGGGVGETQYF
CDR3nt: TGTGCCAGCAGCGTAGGAGGGGGCGTAGGGGAGACCCAGTACTTC

abundance: .
j_gene: TRBJ2-7
d_gene: .
v_gene: TRBV6-6
CDR3aa: CASSYANGGEQYF
CDR3nt: TGTGCCAGCAGTTACGCGAACGGGGGCGAGCAGTACTTC

abundance: .
j_gene: TRBJ2-1
d_gene: TRBD2
v_gene: TRBV6-6
CDR3aa: CASSPLAGGFNEQFF
CDR3nt: TGTGCCAGCAGTCCACTAGCGGGAGGGTTCAATGAGCAGTTCTTC

abundance: once
j_gene: TRBJ1-2
d_gene: .
v_gene: TRBV7-2
CDR3aa: CASSLVTIANYGYTF
CDR3nt: TGTGCCAGCAGCCTAGTGACAATAGCTAACTATGGCTACACCTTC

abundance: .
j_gene: TRBJ1-2
d_gene: .
v_gene: TRBV6-5
CDR3aa: CASSYTTTGGYTF
CDR3nt: TGTGCCAGCAGTTACACCACTACTGGGGGCTACACCTTC

abundance: .
j_gene: TRBJ2-7
d_gene: TRBD1
v_gene: TRBV19
CDR3aa: CASSIPAGGTYEQYF
CDR3nt: TGTGCCAGTAGTATCCCGGCAGGGGGTACCTACGAGCAGTACTTC

abundance: .
j_gene: TRBJ2-2
d_gene: .
v_gene: TRBV25-1
CDR3aa: CASTSNTGELFF
CDR3nt: TGTGCCAGCACCAGTAACACCGGGGAGCTGTTTTTT

abundance: .
j_gene: TRBJ2-3
d_gene: TRBD2
v_gene: TRBV28
CDR3aa: CAGQTSGTTDTQYF
CDR3nt: TGTGCCGGCCAGACTAGCGGGACCACAGATACGCAGTATTTT

abundance: .
j_gene: TRBJ2-7
d_gene: .
v_gene: TRBV4-3
CDR3aa: CASSHGRDSLSYEQYF
CDR3nt: TGCGCCAGCAGCCATGGCCGGGACTCCCTTTCCTACGAGCAGTACTTC

abundance: once
j_gene: TRBJ1-2
d_gene: .
v_gene: TRBV6-5
CDR3aa: CASSYPEAREDGYTF
CDR3nt: TGTGCCAGCAGTTACCCGGAAGCCAGGGAAGATGGCTACACCTTC

abundance: .
j_gene: TRBJ1-2
d_gene: .
v_gene: TRBV9
CDR3aa: CASSPAGANYGYTF
CDR3nt: TGTGCCAGCAGCCCCGCAGGCGCAAACTATGGCTACACCTTC

abundance: .
j_gene: TRBJ2-3
d_gene: TRBD2
v_gene: TRBV7-6
CDR3aa: CASSFTSGGRGDTQYF
CDR3nt: TGTGCCAGCAGCTTTACTAGCGGGGGACGCGGGGATACGCAGTATTTT

abundance: .
j_gene: TRBJ2-1
d_gene: .
v_gene: TRBV10-3
CDR3aa: CAISEPLAERRSYNEQFF
CDR3nt: TGTGCCATCAGTGAGCCCCTGGCGGAGAGACGCTCCTACAATGAGCAGTTCTTC

abundance: .
j_gene: TRBJ1-1
d_gene: TRBD1
v_gene: TRBV5-1
CDR3aa: CASSLGQGFGTEAFF
CDR3nt: TGCGCCAGCAGCTTGGGACAGGGTTTTGGCACTGAAGCTTTCTTT

abundance: .
j_gene: TRBJ1-2
d_gene: .
v_gene: TRBV4-3
CDR3aa: CASSQDRAYGYTF
CDR3nt: TGCGCCAGCAGCCAAGACAGGGCCTATGGCTACACCTTC

abundance: .
j_gene: TRBJ2-7
d_gene: TRBD2
v_gene: TRBV16
CDR3aa: CASSQSGRGEQYF
CDR3nt: TGTGCCAGCAGCCAATCGGGGAGGGGCGAGCAGTACTTC

abundance: .
j_gene: TRBJ1-2
d_gene: .
v_gene: TRBV5-6
CDR3aa: CASSPSATTHYYGYTF
CDR3nt: TGTGCCAGCAGCCCTAGTGCGACGACCCACTACTATGGCTACACCTTC

abundance: .
j_gene: TRBJ2-2
d_gene: .
v_gene: TRBV11-3
CDR3aa: CASSSGGIAGELFF
CDR3nt: TGTGCCAGCAGTTCTGGGGGGATAGCCGGGGAGCTGTTTTTT

abundance: .
j_gene: TRBJ2-7
d_gene: .
v_gene: TRBV6-1
CDR3aa: CASRIMRQDSYEQYF
CDR3nt: TGTGCCAGCAGGATTATGAGACAGGACTCCTACGAGCAGTACTTC

abundance: once
j_gene: TRBJ2-7
d_gene: .
v_gene: TRBV27
CDR3aa: CASSLWGRTYEQYF
CDR3nt: TGTGCCAGCAGTTTATGGGGCAGAACCTACGAGCAGTACTTC

abundance: .
j_gene: TRBJ1-2
d_gene: .
v_gene: TRBV27
CDR3aa: CASTLRPPGYSGNYGYTF
CDR3nt: TGTGCCAGCACCTTACGGCCCCCGGGGTATTCGGGCAACTATGGCTACACCTTC

abundance: .
j_gene: TRBJ1-1
d_gene: .
v_gene: TRBV30
CDR3aa: CAWSREMNTEAFF
CDR3nt: TGTGCCTGGAGTCGGGAAATGAACACTGAAGCTTTCTTT

abundance: .
j_gene: TRBJ1-2
d_gene: .
v_gene: TRBV5-6
CDR3aa: CASRPLAGDFYGYTF
CDR3nt: TGTGCCAGCAGGCCCTTGGCAGGGGATTTCTATGGCTACACCTTC

abundance: .
j_gene: TRBJ2-1
d_gene: TRBD2
v_gene: TRBV7-9
CDR3aa: CASSLWPASGLNEQFF
CDR3nt: TGTGCCAGCAGCTTATGGCCGGCTAGCGGACTCAATGAGCAGTTCTTC

abundance: .
j_gene: TRBJ2-7
d_gene: TRBD1
v_gene: TRBV6-6
CDR3aa: CASSYQTNRGSYEQYF
CDR3nt: TGTGCCAGCAGTTACCAAACGAACAGGGGCTCCTACGAGCAGTACTTC

abundance: .
j_gene: TRBJ2-7
d_gene: .
v_gene: TRBV7-2
CDR3aa: CASSLDRESHEQYF
CDR3nt: TGTGCCAGCAGCTTAGACAGGGAGAGTCACGAGCAGTACTTC

abundance: .
j_gene: TRBJ1-1
d_gene: .
v_gene: TRBV10-3
CDR3aa: CAISPYRDTYTEAFF
CDR3nt: TGTGCCATCAGTCCTTATCGGGACACCTACACTGAAGCTTTCTTT

abundance: .
j_gene: TRBJ1-1
d_gene: .
v_gene: TRBV6-6
CDR3aa: CASSYGGGNTEAFF
CDR3nt: TGTGCCAGCAGTTACGGTGGCGGGAACACTGAAGCTTTCTTT

abundance: .
j_gene: TRBJ2-1
d_gene: TRBD2
v_gene: TRBV20-1
CDR3aa: CSGGEGLEQFF
CDR3nt: TGCAGTGGGGGGGAGGGCCTCGAGCAGTTCTTC

abundance: .
j_gene: TRBJ2-7
d_gene: .
v_gene: TRBV18
CDR3aa: CASSPPGVIYEQYF
CDR3nt: TGTGCCAGCTCCCCCCCCGGGGTGATCTACGAGCAGTACTTC

abundance: .
j_gene: TRBJ1-1
d_gene: .
v_gene: TRBV29-1
CDR3aa: CSVLGTEAFF
CDR3nt: TGCAGCGTCCTAGGGACAGAAGCTTTCTTT

abundance: few
j_gene: TRBJ2-5
d_gene: .
v_gene: TRBV10-3
CDR3aa: CAISESAVETQYF
CDR3nt: TGTGCCATCAGTGAGTCGGCCGTGGAGACCCAGTACTTC

abundance: .
j_gene: TRBJ2-7
d_gene: .
v_gene: TRBV29-1
CDR3aa: CSVGRRSEQYF
CDR3nt: TGCAGCGTTGGGCGGCGGAGCGAGCAGTACTTC

abundance: .
j_gene: TRBJ2-7
d_gene: .
v_gene: TRBV19
CDR3aa: CASSTKTGSYEQYF
CDR3nt: TGTGCCAGTAGTACAAAGACAGGATCCTACGAGCAGTACTTC

abundance: .
j_gene: TRBJ1-6
d_gene: .
v_gene: TRBV5-1
CDR3aa: CASSLFADRDNSPLHF
CDR3nt: TGCGCCAGCAGCTTGTTTGCTGATCGAGATAATTCACCCCTCCACTTT

abundance: .
j_gene: TRBJ2-1
d_gene: .
v_gene: TRBV9
CDR3aa: CASSATTRVWSYNEQFF
CDR3nt: TGTGCCAGCAGCGCAACTACCAGGGTATGGTCCTACAATGAGCAGTTCTTC

abundance: .
j_gene: TRBJ2-3
d_gene: TRBD2
v_gene: TRBV19
CDR3aa: CASSILAGNTDTQYF
CDR3nt: TGTGCCAGTAGTATACTAGCGGGGAACACAGATACGCAGTATTTT

abundance: .
j_gene: TRBJ2-1
d_gene: .
v_gene: TRBV4-3
CDR3aa: CASSQDQYNEQFF
CDR3nt: TGCGCCAGCAGCCAAGATCAATACAATGAGCAGTTCTTC

abundance: .
j_gene: TRBJ1-4
d_gene: TRBD1
v_gene: TRBV19
CDR3aa: CASSGTGASNEKLFF
CDR3nt: TGTGCCAGTAGTGGGACAGGGGCGAGTAATGAAAAACTGTTTTTT

abundance: .
j_gene: TRBJ1-2
d_gene: .
v_gene: TRBV27
CDR3aa: CASSSGRGNYGYTF
CDR3nt: TGTGCCAGCAGTTCCGGCAGGGGAAACTATGGCTACACCTTC

abundance: once
j_gene: TRBJ2-1
d_gene: TRBD2
v_gene: TRBV4-3
CDR3aa: CASSPLLAGGPYEQFF
CDR3nt: TGCGCCAGCAGCCCTCTACTAGCGGGGGGGCCGTATGAGCAGTTCTTC

abundance: .
j_gene: TRBJ2-3
d_gene: TRBD1
v_gene: TRBV9
CDR3aa: CASSVGDRGPISTDTQYF
CDR3nt: TGTGCCAGCAGCGTAGGGGACAGGGGCCCTATCTCCACAGATACGCAGTATTTT

abundance: .
j_gene: TRBJ2-3
d_gene: TRBD1
v_gene: TRBV2
CDR3aa: CASSGQATDTQYF
CDR3nt: TGTGCCAGCAGCGGACAGGCAACAGATACGCAGTATTTT